This T cell receptor (beta chain) originates from a study of lymphopenia after photon versus proton radiotherapy. This CDR3 spans 13 amino acids. Looked up from germline, CDR1 is MNHNY and CDR2 is SVGAGI (reference sequence). Deletions cut 7 bases from V and 5 bases from J, with 14 bases between. Here immunoSEQ multiplex PCR was the method, and the copy in TCRdb shows in-frame clones only, minus some. The data contain approximately 45,000 clones, roughly 87% of them seen just once; the ten biggest clones take up around 2.2%. Sequencing was performed on peripheral blood, taken from a patient treated with photon-based radiotherapy. The V gene is TRBV6-6, the J gene TRBJ1-1, with unresolved D. The source is a man aged 35-49 years with gastric cancer. The CDR3 here is CASISPGNTEAFF. The CDR3 DNA sequence: TGTGCCAGCATCTCACCGGGGAATACTGAAGCTTTCTTT.